This T cell receptor (beta chain) appears in the sequencing data of a study of PD-1 blockade in classical Hodgkin lymphoma. Details on this clone: The antigen is unknown.

CDR1 is SGHTA and CDR2 is FQGNSA in the germline V gene. V shed 5 bases, J shed 5 bases, and the junction held 6 bases outside the gene matches. The CDR3 has 15 amino acids. Following autologous stem cell transplantation, relapse occurred in every patient, and exposure to brentuximab vedotin varied. The repertoire was sequenced with immunoSEQ multiplex PCR; TCRdb's copy has only in-frame clones and lacks some. The top ten clones hold about 20% of a sample with tens of thousands of clones, roughly nine tenths of them seen once. The study, taken as a whole, reports: With respect to the repertoire differences, their causes, possibly disease activity or prior therapy, remain undefined. While CD8+ TCR diversity did not rise significantly by C4D1, CD4+ TCR diversity did.

The chain couples TRBV7-2 to TRBJ2-1; the match to TRBD1 covers 10 bases. The clonotype originates from a human donor with classical Hodgkin lymphoma. Specimen: peripheral blood mononuclear cells (PBMCs), collected at baseline. Written as DNA, the CDR3 is TGTGCCAGCAGCCAAGGGGGGACAGGGGACAATGAGCAGTTCTTC. Protein: CASSQGGTGDNEQFF.